The 18 T cell receptor beta chains below were found in one sample sequenced in a study of T cell changes during pregnancy in multiple sclerosis. TCRdb's copy holds only in-frame clones and misses some; the assay was immunoSEQ multiplex PCR. The table records about 39,000 clones, roughly 84% of them present only once. The specimen comprised CD4+ T cells from peripheral blood mononuclear cells, sampled before pregnancy. These TCRs come from a female donor with multiple sclerosis, enrolled in a pregnancy study.

This chain connects TRBV11-2 to TRBJ1-2; D not certain. V gave up 5 bases and J gave up 8 bases, with 18 bases separating them. Looked up from germline, CDR1 is SGHAT and CDR2 is FQNNGV. This CDR3 comprises 14 residues. The CDR3 DNA is TGTGCCAGCAGCCTCCTGTCTGAGGGCGGCGGCTACACCTTC. Its translation: CASSLLSEGGGYTF.

V is TRBV7-2 and J is TRBJ1-2, with D tentatively TRBD1 (6 bases). V was cut by 4 bases and J by 7 bases, with 16 bases left in between. Germline V CDR1 and CDR2: SGHTA, FQGNSA. This CDR3 comprises 14 residues. DNA for the CDR3: TGTGCCAGCAGCTCCGGACAGTCAAACGGTGGCTACACCTTC. Protein: CASSSGQSNGGYTF. Combining the CDR3 with reference TRBV7-2 and TRBJ1-2 gives the whole variable domain GAGVSQSPSNKVTEKGKDVELRCDPISGHTALYWYRQSLGQGLEFLIYFQGNSAPDKSGLPSDRFSAERTGGSVSTLTIQRTQQEDSAVYLCASSSGQSNGGYTFGSGTRLTVV.

This sequence joins TRBV7-9 and TRBJ1-1; D gene unclear. The CDR3 totals 13 residues. Germline V CDR1 and CDR2: SEHNR, FQNEAQ (reference sequence). V was trimmed by 1 base and J by 0 bases, leaving 3 bases between them. The chain's CDR3 is CASSLVMNTEAFF. CDR3 nucleotides: TGTGCCAGCAGCTTAGTTATGAACACTGAAGCTTTCTTT.

V and J are TRBV30 and TRBJ1-1; 8 bases match TRBD1. The junction had 6 bases not matched to a gene; V was cut back by 4 bases and J by 5 bases. The CDR3 covers 13 residues. Looked up from germline, CDR1 is GTSNPN and CDR2 is SVGIG (reference sequence). CDR3 in amino acids: CAWTGGDYTEAFF. The CDR3 bases are TGTGCCTGGACAGGGGGCGACTATACTGAAGCTTTCTTT.

This chain connects TRBV5-1 to TRBJ2-3; the D gene is possibly TRBD2 (5 bases). Trimming shortened V by 0 bases and J by 6 bases, and 11 bases separated the two germline ends. This CDR3 has 14 residues. Germline CDR1 reads SGHRS; CDR2 reads YFSETQ. The CDR3 DNA sequence: TGCGCCAGCAGCTTGGACCCGGGGTCGGATACGCAGTATTTT. Protein sequence: CASSLDPGSDTQYF.

The CDR3 loop reads CASSPRAGYTDTQYF. The CDR3 region has the DNA TGTGCCAGCTCACCAAGAGCGGGGTACACAGATACGCAGTATTTT. The chain carries TRBV18 and TRBJ2-3; 7 nucleotides match TRBD2. CDR3 length: 15 amino acids. CDR1 is KGHSH, CDR2 LQKENI, per germline. J lost 2 bases, V lost 2 bases, and 4 bases had no gene match.

V and J are TRBV6-6 and TRBJ1-2, with D perhaps matching TRBD1 (5 bases). The germline CDR1 and CDR2 sequences are MNHNY and SVGAGI (reference sequence). This CDR3 is built from 13 residues. Trimming took 8 bases from V and 8 from J, leaving 18 bases between them. CDR3 amino acids: CASGWISRAGYTF. The DNA for the CDR3 is TGTGCCAGCGGGTGGATTTCCAGGGCCGGCTACACCTTC.

The chain employs TRBV28 and TRBJ2-3; TRBD2 matches at 7 bases. CDR1 is MDHEN and CDR2 is SYDVKM in the germline V gene. The junction had 10 bases not matched to a gene; V was cut back by 7 bases and J by 0 bases. The CDR3 is 16 residues long. CDR3 region: CASTPPQAGSTDTQYF. CDR3 DNA: TGTGCCAGCACCCCCCCCCAAGCGGGGAGCACAGATACGCAGTATTTT.

At least ten counts were recorded for this clone. This chain links TRBV19 with TRBJ1-5; TRBD1 aligns across 9 bases. Germline V gene lookup returns CDR1 LNHDA and CDR2 SQIVND (reference sequence). V lost 8 bases, J lost 2 bases, and 13 bases stayed unmatched. This CDR3 region has 17 residues. CDR3 region: CASFEQGANSGNQPQHF. The CDR3 coding sequence is TGTGCCAGTTTCGAACAGGGGGCGAATAGTGGCAATCAGCCCCAGCATTTT. Combining the CDR3 with reference TRBV19 and TRBJ1-5 gives the whole variable domain DGGITQSPKYLFRKEGQNVTLSCEQNLNHDAMYWYRQDPGQGLRLIYYSQIVNDFQKGDIAEGYSVSREKKESFPLTVTSAQKNPTAFYLCASFEQGANSGNQPQHFGDGTRLSIL.

The V and J genes are TRBV7-9 and TRBJ1-4, with 12 bases lining up with TRBD1. Germline CDR1 is SEHNR and CDR2 is FQNEAQ (reference sequence). The CDR3 consists of 18 residues. The junction had 3 bases not matched to a gene; V was cut back by 1 base and J by 0 bases. DNA of the CDR3: TGTGCCAGCAGCTTAGGGGGACAGGGGGCCTCAACTAATGAAAAACTGTTTTTT. Translating gives CASSLGGQGASTNEKLFF.

The V gene is TRBV18, the J gene TRBJ1-1; tentative D call: TRBD1 (5 bases). The CDR3 covers 16 residues. V lost 0 bases and J 6 bases, leaving 17 bases between the germline ends. Germline assignment: CDR1 KGHSH and CDR2 LQKENI. The CDR3 reads CASSPPSSGGRAEAFF. The CDR3, as DNA: TGTGCCAGCTCACCACCGTCATCCGGGGGTAGGGCTGAAGCTTTCTTT.

The chain joins TRBV4-3 to TRBJ1-5; perhaps TRBD1 as D (5 bases). V lost 1 base, J lost 4 bases, and 14 bases lay in between. CDR1 is LGHNA, CDR2 YSLEER, per germline. This CDR3 spans 16 amino acids. CDR3 sequence (DNA): TGCGCCAGCAGCCAAGGTTTGGGGCATGGGAATCAGCCCCAGCATTTT. Protein sequence: CASSQGLGHGNQPQHF.

The V gene is TRBV2, the J gene TRBJ2-3; D might be TRBD2 (5 bases). Germline CDR1 reads SNHLY; CDR2 reads FYNNEI. The CDR3 is 15 amino acids. Deletions cut 6 bases from V and 1 base from J, with 14 bases between. CDR3 amino acids: CASRWESSGTDTQYF. DNA for the CDR3: TGTGCCAGCAGGTGGGAGAGTTCCGGCACAGATACGCAGTATTTT.

This clone was observed a handful of times. The J gene is TRBJ2-3, the V gene TRBV19, with D maybe TRBD1 (5 bases). In germline, CDR1 is LNHDA, CDR2 SQIVND (reference sequence). The CDR3 covers 14 residues. The V end was cut by 6 bases, the J end by 2 bases, with 12 bases between. The CDR3 nucleotides read TGTGCCAGTAGAAAGATGGACAACACAGATACGCAGTATTTT. Translation gives CASRKMDNTDTQYF.

V is TRBV2 and J is TRBJ1-1; 9 nucleotides match TRBD1. The length of the CDR3 is 16 residues. CDR1 SNHLY and CDR2 FYNNEI come from the germline V gene. V trimming: 5 bases; J trimming: 2 bases; junction bases outside the gene matches: 9. The CDR3: CASSSPTGGTNTEAFF. DNA for the CDR3: TGTGCCAGCAGTTCCCCTACAGGGGGCACCAACACTGAAGCTTTCTTT.

The chain links TRBV10-3 to TRBJ2-7, with 8 bases lining up with TRBD1. The V segment lost 4 bases and the J segment 6 bases; nucleotides outside the gene matches: 8. The CDR3 is made up of 14 amino acids. Germline V lookup: CDR1 ENHRY, CDR2 SYGVKD. The CDR3 loop is CAISGFPTGGEQYF. The CDR3 DNA is TGTGCCATCAGTGGGTTCCCCACAGGGGGCGAGCAGTACTTC.

This chain uses TRBV19 with TRBJ2-1; no reliable D call. V lost 1 base and J 13 bases, leaving 8 bases between the germline ends. From germline, CDR1 is LNHDA and CDR2 SQIVND (reference sequence). The CDR3 is 11 residues long. The CDR3 coding sequence is TGTGCCAGTAGTATAGGCCTAAAACAGTTCTTC. Amino acid sequence: CASSIGLKQFF.

The V gene is TRBV7-9, the J gene TRBJ2-3; D ambiguous. Germline V gene lookup returns CDR1 SEHNR and CDR2 FQNEAQ (reference sequence). Trimming removed 1 base at V and 7 bases at J, with 6 bases between. This CDR3 has 12 residues. CDR3 in DNA: TGTGCCAGCAGCTTAGATGTTAATACGCAGTATTTT. Its protein product is CASSLDVNTQYF. Combining the CDR3 with reference TRBV7-9 and TRBJ2-3 gives the whole variable domain DTGVSQNPRHKITKRGQNVTFRCDPISEHNRLYWYRQTLGQGPEFLTYFQNEAQLEKSRLLSDRFSAERPKGSFSTLEIQRTEQGDSAMYLCASSLDVNTQYFGPGTRLTVL.